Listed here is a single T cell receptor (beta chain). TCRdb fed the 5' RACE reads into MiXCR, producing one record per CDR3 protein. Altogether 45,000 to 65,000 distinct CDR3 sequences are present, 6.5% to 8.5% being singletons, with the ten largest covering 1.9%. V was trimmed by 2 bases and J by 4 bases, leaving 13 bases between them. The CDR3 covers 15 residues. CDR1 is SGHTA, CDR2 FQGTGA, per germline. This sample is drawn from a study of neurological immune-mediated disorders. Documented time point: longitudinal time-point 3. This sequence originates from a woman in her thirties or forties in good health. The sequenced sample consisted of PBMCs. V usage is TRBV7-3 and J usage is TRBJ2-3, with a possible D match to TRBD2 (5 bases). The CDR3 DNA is TGTGCCAGCAGCTTAGGAGGATCATCGCCAGATACGCAGTATTTT. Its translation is CASSLGGSSPDTQYF.